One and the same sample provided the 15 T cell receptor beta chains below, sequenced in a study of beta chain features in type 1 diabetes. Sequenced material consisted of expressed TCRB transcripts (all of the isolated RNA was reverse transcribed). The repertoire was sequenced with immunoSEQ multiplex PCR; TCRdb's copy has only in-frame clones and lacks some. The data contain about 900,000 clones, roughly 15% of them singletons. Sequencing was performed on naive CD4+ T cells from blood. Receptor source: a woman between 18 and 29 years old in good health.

The CDR3 reads CASSTGGNEQYF. The CDR3 DNA reads TGTGCCAGCAGTACAGGGGGCAACGAGCAGTACTTC. The chain carries TRBV2 and TRBJ2-7, with 9 bases aligning to TRBD1. CDR3 size: 12 residues. V was pared by 5 bases and J by 5 bases, with 1 base of the junction left unmatched. Germline V CDR1 and CDR2: SNHLY, FYNNEI.

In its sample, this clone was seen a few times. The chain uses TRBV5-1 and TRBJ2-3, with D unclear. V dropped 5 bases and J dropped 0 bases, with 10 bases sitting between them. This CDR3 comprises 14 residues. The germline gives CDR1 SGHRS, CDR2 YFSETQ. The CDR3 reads CASRKGVSTDTQYF. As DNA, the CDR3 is TGCGCCAGCAGGAAAGGAGTGAGCACAGATACGCAGTATTTT.

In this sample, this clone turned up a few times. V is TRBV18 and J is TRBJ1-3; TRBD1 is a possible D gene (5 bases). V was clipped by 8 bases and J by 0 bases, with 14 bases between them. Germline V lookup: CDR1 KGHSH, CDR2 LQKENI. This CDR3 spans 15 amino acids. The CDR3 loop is CASRPEGTSGNTIYF. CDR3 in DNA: TGTGCCAGCCGGCCCGAGGGGACCTCTGGAAACACCATATATTTT.

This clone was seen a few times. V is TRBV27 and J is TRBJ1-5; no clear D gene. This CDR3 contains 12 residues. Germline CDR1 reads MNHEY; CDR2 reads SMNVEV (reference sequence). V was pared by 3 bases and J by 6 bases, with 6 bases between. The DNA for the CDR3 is TGTGCCAGCAGTTTCAGTGGTCAGCCCCAGCATTTT. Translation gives CASSFSGQPQHF.

This chain's CDR3 is CASMDWRDDLNEQFF. The CDR3 DNA follows: TGTGCCAGCATGGATTGGCGGGACGACCTCAATGAGCAGTTCTTC. V is TRBV27 and J is TRBJ2-1; D is possibly TRBD2 (6 bases). V dropped 7 bases and J dropped 6 bases, with 19 bases sitting between them. This CDR3 has 15 residues. Germline CDR1 is MNHEY and CDR2 is SMNVEV (reference sequence).

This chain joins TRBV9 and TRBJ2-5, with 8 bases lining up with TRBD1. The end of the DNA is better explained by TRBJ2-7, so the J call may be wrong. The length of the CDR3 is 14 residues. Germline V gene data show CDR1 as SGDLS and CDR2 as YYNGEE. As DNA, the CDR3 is TGTGCCAGCAGCCCCACGGACAGGGCTTACGAGCAGTACTTC. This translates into CASSPTDRAYEQYF.

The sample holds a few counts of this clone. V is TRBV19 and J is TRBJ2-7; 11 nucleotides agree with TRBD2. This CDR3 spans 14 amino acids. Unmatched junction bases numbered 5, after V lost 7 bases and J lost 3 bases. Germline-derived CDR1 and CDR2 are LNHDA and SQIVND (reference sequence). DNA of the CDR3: TGTGCCAGTAAACTAGCGGGAGAGAACTACGAGCAGTACTTC. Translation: CASKLAGENYEQYF.

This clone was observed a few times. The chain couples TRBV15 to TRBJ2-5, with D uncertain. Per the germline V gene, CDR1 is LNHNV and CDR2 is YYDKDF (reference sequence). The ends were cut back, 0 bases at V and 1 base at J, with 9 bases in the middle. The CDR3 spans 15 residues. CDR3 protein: CATSRDRGSQETQYF. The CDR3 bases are TGTGCCACCAGCAGAGATCGAGGCAGCCAAGAGACCCAGTACTTC.

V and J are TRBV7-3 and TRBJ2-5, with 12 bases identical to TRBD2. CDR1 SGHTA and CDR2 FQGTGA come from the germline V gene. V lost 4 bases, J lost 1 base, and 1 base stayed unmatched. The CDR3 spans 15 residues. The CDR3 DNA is TGTGCCAGCAGCTCACTAGCGGGAGGCCAAGAGACCCAGTACTTC. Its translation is CASSSLAGGQETQYF.

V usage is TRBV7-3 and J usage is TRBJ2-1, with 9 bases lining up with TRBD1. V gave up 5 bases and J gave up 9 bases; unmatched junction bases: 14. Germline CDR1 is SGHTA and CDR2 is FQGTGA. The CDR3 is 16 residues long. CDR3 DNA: TGTGCCAGCAGCCCAAGAAAAGGGACAGGGATGTTTGAGCAGTTCTTC. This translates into CASSPRKGTGMFEQFF.

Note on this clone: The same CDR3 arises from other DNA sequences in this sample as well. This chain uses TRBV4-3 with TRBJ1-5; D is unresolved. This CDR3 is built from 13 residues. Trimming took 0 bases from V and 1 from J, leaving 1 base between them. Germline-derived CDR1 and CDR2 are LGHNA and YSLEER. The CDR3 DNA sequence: TGCGCCAGCAGCCAAGACAGCAATCAGCCCCAGCATTTT. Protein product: CASSQDSNQPQHF.

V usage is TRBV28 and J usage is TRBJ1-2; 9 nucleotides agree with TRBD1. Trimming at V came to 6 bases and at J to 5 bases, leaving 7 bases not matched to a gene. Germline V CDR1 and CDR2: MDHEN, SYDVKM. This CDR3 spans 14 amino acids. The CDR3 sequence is CASSTVQGAYGYTF. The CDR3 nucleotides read TGTGCCAGCAGCACAGTACAGGGGGCTTATGGCTACACCTTC.

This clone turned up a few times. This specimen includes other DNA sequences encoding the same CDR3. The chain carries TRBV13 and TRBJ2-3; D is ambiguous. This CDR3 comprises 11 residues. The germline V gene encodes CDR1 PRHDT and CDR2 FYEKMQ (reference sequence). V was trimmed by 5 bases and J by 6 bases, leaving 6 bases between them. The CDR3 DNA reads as TGTGCCAGCAGCCCCCGGGATACGCAGTATTTT. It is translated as CASSPRDTQYF.

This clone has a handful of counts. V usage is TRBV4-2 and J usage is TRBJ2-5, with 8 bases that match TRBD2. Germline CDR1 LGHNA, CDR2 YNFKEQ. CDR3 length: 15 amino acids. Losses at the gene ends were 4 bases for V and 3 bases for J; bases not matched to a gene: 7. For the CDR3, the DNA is TGTGCCAGCAGCCGGCGGGGGGTGGGAGAAGAGACCCAGTACTTC. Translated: CASSRRGVGEETQYF.

The CDR3 sequence: CAPCGGYEQYF. CDR3 DNA: TGTGCCCCTTGCGGGGGCTACGAGCAGTACTTC. This chain connects TRBV27 to TRBJ2-7, with TRBD2 matching over 7 bases. The V gene end was trimmed by 11 bases and the J gene end by 3 bases; junction bases not matched to a gene: 4. The CDR3 is 11 residues long. Per germline, CDR1 MNHEY and CDR2 SMNVEV (reference sequence).